This T cell receptor (beta chain) was sequenced during a study of cytomegalovirus exposure and HLA in healthy donors. Study in general: In a later analysis, it was reported that the 90 to 150 validation repertoires had been produced on the same platform as the roughly 610 repertoires belonging to the first cohort. Study outcomes and limitations: Subsequent analysis found a tendency for first-cohort TCR clusters to co-occur within the 95 to 150 validation repertoires. The study listed 164 cytomegalovirus-associated TCR beta chains.

As concerns this clone: Antigen specificity is unknown. At the DNA level, this CDR3 is encoded by other sequences in the same sample as well.

Sequencing was performed with immunoSEQ multiplex PCR; in TCRdb, only in-frame clones are kept and a portion is missing. The table lists 150,000 to 250,000 clones, around 80% of them singletons, with around 1.2% in the top ten. CDR3 size: 15 residues. Germline V gives CDR1 MNHEY, CDR2 SVGAGI. Trimming left V 6 bases short and J 0 bases short, with 9 bases between. This sequence originates from a woman aged 25 to 39 in good health and CMV-seronegative. V is TRBV6-5 and J is TRBJ2-6; D remains unclear. The sequencing sample was made of PBMCs. The DNA of the CDR3 is TGTGCCAGCAGCCCAACGGTCTCTGGGGCCAACGTCCTGACTTTC. This encodes CASSPTVSGANVLTF.